Listed below are T cell receptor beta chains from one sample, sequenced in a study of T cells in Graves' hyperthyroidism and ophthalmopathy. TCRdb recomputed calls from the multiplex PCR reads with MiXCR, one row per CDR3 protein. The sample lists roughly 720,000 distinct CDR3 sequences; roughly 17% were seen once. Specimen: blood. Receptors were obtained from a middle-aged man with Graves' hyperthyroidism. Both conserved end residues are part of each CDR3. Fields, in order: clone size, V gene, J gene, D gene, CDR3 protein, CDR3 DNA. The D gene is left open where the match is weak. Clone size is not always given. Where it is, it says once, few, many or a class for expanded clones.

many	TRBV7-3	TRBJ2-7	-	CASSLSGVGYEQYF	TGTGCCAGCAGCTTAAGCGGGGTGGGCTACGAGCAGTACTTC
many	TRBV24-1	TRBJ2-1	TRBD1	CATSEGSMTGLNEQFF	TGTGCCACCAGTGAGGGAAGCATGACAGGGTTGAATGAGCAGTTCTTC
-	TRBV6-5	TRBJ2-3	-	CASSYSPPDTQYF	TGTGCCAGCAGTTACTCCCCCCCGGATACGCAGTATTTT
few	TRBV7-9	TRBJ2-3	TRBD2	CASSPGTSGSKDTQYF	TGTGCCAGCAGCCCCGGGACTAGCGGGAGTAAAGATACGCAGTATTTT
many	TRBV6-2/TRBV6-3	TRBJ2-1	TRBD2	CASRMGLAETSSYNEQFF	TGTGCCAGCAGAATGGGACTAGCGGAGACGAGCTCCTACAATGAGCAGTTCTTC
-	TRBV6-9	TRBJ2-5	TRBD1	CASTRTGTETLYF	TGTGCCAGCACCAGGACAGGGACAGAGACCCTGTACTTC
-	TRBV7-9	TRBJ2-1	-	CASSPYPNEQFF	TGTGCCAGCAGCCCCTATCCCAATGAGCAGTTCTTC
many	TRBV27	TRBJ2-1	TRBD2	CASSFGGRASINEQFF	TGTGCCAGCAGTTTTGGCGGGAGGGCCTCAATCAATGAGCAGTTCTTC
-	TRBV28	TRBJ2-7	-	CASSPGAHSYEQYF	TGTGCCAGCAGTCCAGGAGCGCACTCCTACGAGCAGTACTTC
-	TRBV10-3	TRBJ1-5	TRBD1	CAISELWTGEGQPQHF	TGTGCCATCAGTGAGTTATGGACAGGGGAGGGTCAGCCCCAGCATTTT
few	TRBV7-8	TRBJ2-2	TRBD2	CASSLRTSGSYGELFF	TGTGCCAGCAGCTTACGGACTAGCGGGAGTTACGGGGAGCTGTTTTTT
-	TRBV6-2/TRBV6-3	TRBJ2-7	-	CASSQGTLRSSYEQYF	TGTGCCAGCAGTCAGGGGACTTTAAGGAGCTCCTACGAGCAGTACTTC
many	TRBV6-1	TRBJ1-1	TRBD1	CASVAEGDRRAFF	TGTGCCAGCGTAGCGGAGGGGGACAGAAGAGCTTTCTTT
-	TRBV14	TRBJ1-2	-	CASSQARDGRGRGGYTF	TGTGCCAGCAGCCAGGCTCGGGACGGACGTGGTCGGGGAGGCTACACCTTC
-	TRBV29-1	TRBJ2-7	-	CSVRDNSYEQYF	TGCAGCGTTCGGGACAACTCCTACGAGCAGTACTTC
many	TRBV5-1	TRBJ2-1	-	CASSPTQGKHEQFF	TGCGCCAGCAGCCCAACCCAGGGTAAGCATGAGCAGTTCTTC
few	TRBV19	TRBJ2-7	TRBD1	CASRVRDSAYEQYF	TGTGCCAGTAGAGTCCGGGACAGCGCCTACGAGCAGTACTTC
many	TRBV28	TRBJ2-7	-	CASISSRDISVEQYF	TGTGCCAGCATTTCCTCCAGGGACATATCTGTCGAGCAGTACTTC
many	TRBV28	TRBJ1-2	-	CASSSRVYGYTF	TGTGCCAGCAGTTCCAGAGTCTATGGCTACACCTTC
many	TRBV10-3	TRBJ2-7	TRBD2	CAISRTSGTFGGEQYF	TGTGCCATCAGTAGGACTAGCGGGACATTTGGGGGAGAGCAGTACTTC
-	TRBV24-1	TRBJ2-1	TRBD2	CATSVPGLAGAEQFF	TGTGCCACCAGTGTACCCGGACTAGCGGGAGCCGAGCAGTTCTTC
-	TRBV5-4	TRBJ1-1	TRBD1	CASSLENRGPAEAFF	TGTGCCAGCAGCTTGGAAAACAGGGGCCCGGCTGAAGCTTTCTTT
many	TRBV12-3/TRBV12-4	TRBJ1-5	-	CASSLFSNQPQHF	TGTGCCAGCAGTTTGTTCAGCAATCAGCCCCAGCATTTT
many	TRBV13	TRBJ1-1	-	CASSWGRANTEAFF	TGTGCCAGCAGCTGGGGACGGGCGAACACTGAAGCTTTCTTT
-	TRBV6-2/TRBV6-3	TRBJ1-5	-	CASSTAAYNQPQHF	TGTGCCAGCAGTACCGCGGCATATAATCAGCCCCAGCATTTT
-	TRBV19	TRBJ2-5	-	CASSSVSPQETQYF	TGTGCCAGTAGTTCCGTCTCCCCACAAGAGACCCAGTACTTC
many	TRBV12-3/TRBV12-4	TRBJ2-7	-	CASSPGGGLSYEQYF	TGTGCCAGCAGTCCGGGTGGGGGGCTGTCCTACGAGCAGTACTTC
few	TRBV18	TRBJ1-1	TRBD1	CASSPTGVGTEAFF	TGTGCCAGCTCCCCGACAGGGGTGGGCACTGAAGCTTTCTTT
many	TRBV29-1	TRBJ1-1	TRBD1	CSADRASTEAFF	TGCAGCGCTGACAGGGCGAGCACTGAAGCTTTCTTT
many	TRBV2	TRBJ2-7	-	CASRMDVGYEQYF	TGTGCCAGCAGGATGGACGTCGGGTACGAGCAGTACTTC
-	TRBV5-1	TRBJ2-5	-	CASSPGSRRPETQYF	TGCGCCAGCAGCCCTGGATCCCGGCGGCCAGAGACCCAGTACTTC
-	TRBV4-1	TRBJ2-7	TRBD1	CASSQAGTGGDEQYF	TGCGCCAGCAGCCAAGCCGGGACAGGGGGTGACGAGCAGTACTTC
-	TRBV5-5	TRBJ2-6	-	CASSPEGEIPSGANVLTF	TGCGCCAGCAGCCCGGAAGGGGAGATCCCCTCTGGGGCCAACGTCCTGACTTTC
many	TRBV5-1	TRBJ2-1	-	CASSLGRGPSNEQFF	TGCGCCAGCAGCTTGGGCAGGGGACCCAGTAATGAGCAGTTCTTC
-	TRBV3-1	TRBJ2-2	-	CASYEPLTGELFF	TGTGCCAGCTATGAGCCTCTCACCGGGGAGCTGTTTTTT
-	TRBV6-1	TRBJ2-7	TRBD1	CASRPTPGTGYEQYF	TGTGCCAGCAGACCCACCCCCGGGACAGGCTACGAGCAGTACTTC
many	TRBV30	TRBJ1-6	-	CAWSVATNSPLHF	TGTGCCTGGAGTGTTGCGACTAATTCACCCCTCCACTTT
many	TRBV2	TRBJ2-1	TRBD2	CASIGGYNEQFF	TGTGCCAGTATCGGGGGGTACAATGAGCAGTTCTTC
many	TRBV11-1	TRBJ2-7	TRBD2	CASSLERGTSGRHYEQYF	TGTGCCAGCAGCTTAGAACGAGGAACTAGCGGGAGGCACTACGAGCAGTACTTC
-	TRBV20-1	TRBJ2-7	TRBD2	CSATSGSDYEQYF	TGCAGTGCTACTAGCGGGAGTGACTACGAGCAGTACTTC
many	TRBV7-2	TRBJ2-1	-	CASSLAGLEQFF	TGTGCCAGCAGCTTAGCGGGACTTGAGCAGTTCTTC
few	TRBV5-6	TRBJ1-2	TRBD1	CASSYDRGLTNYGYTF	TGTGCCAGCAGCTATGACAGGGGGCTAACTAACTATGGCTACACCTTC
few	TRBV4-3	TRBJ2-7	-	CASSQTRRGADYEQYF	TGCGCCAGCAGCCAAACGCGGAGGGGGGCAGACTACGAGCAGTACTTC
-	TRBV5-1	TRBJ2-2	TRBD2	CASSHRTSTGELFF	TGCGCCAGCAGCCACAGGACTAGTACCGGGGAGCTGTTTTTT